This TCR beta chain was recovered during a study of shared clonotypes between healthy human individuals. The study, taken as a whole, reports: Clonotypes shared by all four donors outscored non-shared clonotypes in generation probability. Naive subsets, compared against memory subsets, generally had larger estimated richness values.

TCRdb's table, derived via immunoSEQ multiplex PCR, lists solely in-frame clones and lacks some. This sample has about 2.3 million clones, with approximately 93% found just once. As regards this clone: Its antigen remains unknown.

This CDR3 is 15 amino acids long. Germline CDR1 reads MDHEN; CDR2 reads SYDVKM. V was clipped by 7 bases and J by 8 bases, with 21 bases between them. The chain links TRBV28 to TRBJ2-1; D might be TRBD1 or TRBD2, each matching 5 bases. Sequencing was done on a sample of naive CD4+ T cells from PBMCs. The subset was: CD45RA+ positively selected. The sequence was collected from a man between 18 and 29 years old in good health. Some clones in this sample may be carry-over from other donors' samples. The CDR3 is CASIAAGTLGDEQFF. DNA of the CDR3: TGTGCCAGCATCGCAGCCGGGACCCTAGGCGATGAGCAGTTCTTC.